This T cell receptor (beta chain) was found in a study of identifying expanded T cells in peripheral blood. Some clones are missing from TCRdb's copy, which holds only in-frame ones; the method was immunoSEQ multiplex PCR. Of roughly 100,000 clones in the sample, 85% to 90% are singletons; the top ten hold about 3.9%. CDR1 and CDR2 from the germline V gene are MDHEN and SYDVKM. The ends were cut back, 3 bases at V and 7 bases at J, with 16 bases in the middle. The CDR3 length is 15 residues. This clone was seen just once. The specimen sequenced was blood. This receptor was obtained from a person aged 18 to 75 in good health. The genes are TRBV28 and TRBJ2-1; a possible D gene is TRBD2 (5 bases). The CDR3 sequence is CASSFSARGWNEQFF. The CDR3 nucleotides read TGTGCCAGCAGTTTCAGCGCACGAGGGTGGAATGAGCAGTTCTTC. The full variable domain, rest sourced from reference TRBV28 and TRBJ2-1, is DVKVTQSSRYLVKRTGEKVFLECVQDMDHENMFWYRQDPGLGLRLIYFSYDVKMKEKGDIPEGYSVSREKKERFSLILESASTNQTSMYLCASSFSARGWNEQFFGPGTRLTVL.